The source of this T cell receptor beta chain is a study of T cells in Graves' hyperthyroidism and ophthalmopathy. What was amplified from RNA transcripts were TCR beta CDR3 regions. The study used the HTBI primer set for a first-round RT-PCR of the TCR CDR3. TCRdb fed the multiplex PCR reads into MiXCR, producing one record per CDR3 protein. The sample contains approximately 400,000 distinct CDR3 sequences, roughly 12% of which appear only once. This CDR3 comprises 17 residues. Germline V gene data show CDR1 as SGHNT and CDR2 as YYREEE (reference sequence). Unmatched junction bases numbered 10, after V lost 0 bases and J lost 5 bases.

Sequencing used blood. This TCR came from a young man with Graves' hyperthyroidism that later progressed to Graves' ophthalmopathy. The chain is built from TRBV5-4 and TRBJ2-1; 8 nucleotides agree with TRBD2. For the CDR3, the DNA is TGTGCCAGCAGCTTGGGGAGCGGGGGAGCAATAGACAATGAGCAGTTCTTC. Translation: CASSLGSGGAIDNEQFF.